This TCR beta chain was retrieved from a study of regulatory T cells in long-lasting Graves disease. In this sample, this clonotype turned up a few times. The time point is: persistent/refractory GD, antithyroid drugs over 5 years with positive TRAb. Extracted RNA from PBMCs served as the source of the TCR library. With EDTA tubes as the receptacles, around 10 milliliters of peripheral blood were drawn. The V end lost 0 bases, the J end lost 4 bases, and 14 bases lay between the germline ends. Germline V gene data show CDR1 as SGDLS and CDR2 as YYNGEE. The CDR3 covers 15 residues. Construction of TCR beta libraries relied on iRepertoire HTBI primers and on Arm-PCR targeting CDR3 regions. From the multiplex PCR reads, TCRdb called clonotypes with MiXCR, one entry per CDR3 protein. The data contain around 510,000 distinct CDR3 sequences, under 25% of them singletons.

This clonotype was sampled from a female donor with Graves disease. The sequenced sample was peripheral blood mononuclear cells (PBMCs), obtained when the disease was refractory, from a patient treated with antithyroid drugs. This chain joins TRBV9 and TRBJ2-7; D is ambiguous. The CDR3 coding sequence is TGTGCCAGCAGCGTAGCTGATGACACCGGTTACGAGCAGTACTTC. This translates into CASSVADDTGYEQYF.